The rows below give T cell receptor beta chains drawn from one sample of a study of patients and donors after allogeneic stem cell transplantation. TCRdb re-analysed the RT-PCR reads in MiXCR, keeping a single row per CDR3 protein. The profile shows some 960,000 distinct CDR3 sequences, roughly 18% of them singletons. Sequenced material: blood, either unsorted or a sorted T cell fraction (not recorded which). The receptors here all came from a human donor who was either an allogeneic HSCT recipient or a stem cell or donor lymphocyte infusion donor (not recorded which). It is not recorded whose cells these are; they may come from a transplant donor. CDR3s include the opening cysteine and the closing phenylalanine or tryptophan. A D gene is named only where the DNA matches it firmly. Size values are once, few and many counts, or a class for expanded clones, and some rows have none.

J: TRBJ1-3
V: TRBV12-3/TRBV12-4
size: many
D: NA
CDR3: CASRGSGNTIYF
DNA: TGTGCCAGCCGGGGCTCTGGAAACACCATATATTTT

J: TRBJ2-1
V: TRBV20-1
size: few
D: TRBD2
CDR3: CSARVVVAGGGQFF
DNA: TGCAGTGCTAGAGTTGTGGTAGCGGGAGGCGGGCAGTTCTTC

J: TRBJ2-1
V: TRBV5-1
size: NA
D: NA
CDR3: CASSPLWNNEQFF
DNA: TGCGCCAGCAGCCCCCTTTGGAACAATGAGCAGTTCTTC

J: TRBJ1-1
V: TRBV10-3
size: NA
D: NA
CDR3: CAITMDRWNTEAFF
DNA: TGTGCCATCACTATGGACAGATGGAACACTGAAGCTTTCTTT

J: TRBJ1-3
V: TRBV6-1
size: NA
D: NA
CDR3: CASKVVYSGNTIYF
DNA: TGTGCCAGCAAGGTGGTGTACTCTGGAAACACCATATATTTT

J: TRBJ2-3
V: TRBV18
size: few
D: NA
CDR3: CASSPDSSLRTDTQYF
DNA: TGTGCCAGCTCACCTGACTCCTCCTTGCGGACAGATACGCAGTATTTT

J: TRBJ2-3
V: TRBV5-1
size: few
D: NA
CDR3: CASSDKRTDTQYF
DNA: TGCGCCAGCAGCGATAAGAGAACAGATACGCAGTATTTT

J: TRBJ2-1
V: TRBV2
size: NA
D: NA
CDR3: CASSEASVPEQFF
DNA: TGTGCCAGCAGTGAAGCCTCGGTCCCTGAGCAGTTCTTC

J: TRBJ2-1
V: TRBV3-1
size: few
D: NA
CDR3: CASSHRSLSSYNEQFF
DNA: TGTGCCAGCAGCCACCGCTCCCTAAGCTCCTACAATGAGCAGTTCTTC

J: TRBJ2-7
V: TRBV7-8
size: few
D: NA
CDR3: CATGFTYEQYF
DNA: TGTGCCACCGGGTTCACCTACGAGCAGTACTTC

J: TRBJ2-2
V: TRBV10-3
size: NA
D: NA
CDR3: CAISGSGSGELFF
DNA: TGTGCCATCAGTGGTTCAGGCAGCGGGGAGCTGTTTTTT

J: TRBJ2-2
V: TRBV12-3/TRBV12-4
size: NA
D: NA
CDR3: CASSFRFSGELFF
DNA: TGTGCCAGCAGTTTCAGGTTTTCCGGGGAGCTGTTTTTT

J: TRBJ1-4
V: TRBV2
size: few
D: NA
CDR3: CASSEGGHLNEKLFF
DNA: TGTGCCAGCAGTGAAGGGGGACACCTTAATGAAAAACTGTTTTTT

J: TRBJ1-6
V: TRBV20-1
size: NA
D: TRBD1
CDR3: CSAKGQGFWNSPLHF
DNA: TGCAGTGCTAAAGGACAGGGCTTTTGGAATTCACCCCTCCACTTT

J: TRBJ1-1
V: TRBV12-3/TRBV12-4
size: few
D: NA
CDR3: CASIATGLNTEAFF
DNA: TGTGCCAGCATTGCAACAGGGTTGAACACTGAAGCTTTCTTT

J: TRBJ1-2
V: TRBV30
size: few
D: NA
CDR3: CAWSSGHYGYTF
DNA: TGTGCCTGGAGTTCGGGGCACTATGGCTACACCTTC

J: TRBJ2-7
V: TRBV15
size: many
D: NA
CDR3: CATSRVGSLALSSYEQYF
DNA: TGTGCCACCAGCAGAGTGGGGTCTTTAGCGTTAAGCTCCTACGAGCAGTACTTC

J: TRBJ1-2
V: TRBV12-3/TRBV12-4
size: NA
D: NA
CDR3: CASSRGMGYGYTF
DNA: TGTGCCAGCAGTCGCGGGATGGGGTATGGCTACACCTTC

J: TRBJ2-5
V: TRBV7-7
size: NA
D: NA
CDR3: CASSLLPSEGTQYF
DNA: TGTGCTAGCAGCTTACTACCCTCCGAGGGGACCCAGTACTTC

J: TRBJ2-7
V: TRBV2
size: NA
D: NA
CDR3: CASGLIVFGSYEQYF
DNA: TGTGCCAGCGGGCTCATCGTTTTCGGGTCCTACGAGCAGTACTTC

J: TRBJ1-1
V: TRBV5-1
size: few
D: NA
CDR3: CASSALRGMNTEAFF
DNA: TGCGCCAGCAGCGCCTTACGGGGGATGAACACTGAAGCTTTCTTT

J: TRBJ2-2
V: TRBV7-2
size: NA
D: NA
CDR3: CASSLKLGGELFF
DNA: TGTGCCAGCAGCTTAAAACTCGGCGGGGAGCTGTTTTTT

J: TRBJ2-3
V: TRBV19
size: few
D: TRBD2
CDR3: CASPRGREDKDTQYF
DNA: TGTGCCAGCCCTCGAGGGCGGGAGGATAAAGATACGCAGTATTTT

J: TRBJ2-1
V: TRBV3-1
size: few
D: NA
CDR3: CASSLIGIGSYNEQFF
DNA: TGTGCCAGCAGCTTAATCGGGATTGGCTCCTACAATGAGCAGTTCTTC

J: TRBJ2-7
V: TRBV6-1
size: few
D: NA
CDR3: CASSRRDTKKQYF
DNA: TGTGCCAGCAGTCGCCGGGACACTAAAAAGCAGTACTTC

J: TRBJ1-2
V: TRBV18
size: few
D: NA
CDR3: CASSKAASNYGYTF
DNA: TGTGCCAGCTCAAAGGCGGCCTCTAACTATGGCTACACCTTC

J: TRBJ2-1
V: TRBV2
size: few
D: TRBD1
CDR3: CASSELGTAVTYNEQFF
DNA: TGTGCCAGCAGCGAATTAGGGACAGCGGTCACCTACAATGAGCAGTTCTTC

J: TRBJ2-1
V: TRBV20-1
size: NA
D: TRBD2
CDR3: CSAGLAGSPNEQFF
DNA: TGCAGTGCTGGACTAGCGGGGTCCCCCAATGAGCAGTTCTTC

J: TRBJ2-3
V: TRBV29-1
size: few
D: TRBD2
CDR3: CSAGGGPSDTQYF
DNA: TGCAGCGCTGGGGGAGGGCCCTCAGATACGCAGTATTTT

J: TRBJ1-1
V: TRBV2
size: once
D: NA
CDR3: CARSLRSTEAFF
DNA: TGTGCCAGGTCTTTGCGGAGCACTGAAGCTTTCTTT

J: TRBJ2-3
V: TRBV20-1
size: NA
D: NA
CDR3: CSAQIAGVTDTQYF
DNA: TGCAGTGCCCAGATCGCAGGCGTCACAGATACGCAGTATTTT

J: TRBJ2-7
V: TRBV20-1
size: many
D: NA
CDR3: CSANRTPYEQYF
DNA: TGCAGTGCTAACAGGACCCCCTACGAGCAGTACTTC

J: TRBJ2-2
V: TRBV15
size: few
D: TRBD1
CDR3: CATSRDGQGGFRELFF
DNA: TGTGCCACCAGCAGAGACGGACAGGGTGGGTTCAGGGAGCTGTTTTTT

J: TRBJ1-3
V: TRBV4-2
size: NA
D: TRBD1
CDR3: CASSQADRGSGNTIYF
DNA: TGTGCCAGCAGCCAGGCCGACAGGGGCTCTGGAAACACCATATATTTT

J: TRBJ1-4
V: TRBV12-3/TRBV12-4
size: many
D: TRBD1
CDR3: CASSADRGDEKLFF
DNA: TGTGCCAGCAGTGCGGACAGGGGAGATGAAAAACTGTTTTTT

J: TRBJ1-3
V: TRBV3-1
size: few
D: NA
CDR3: CASSQNRPSGNTIYF
DNA: TGTGCCAGCAGCCAAAACCGGCCCTCTGGAAACACCATATATTTT

J: TRBJ2-7
V: TRBV20-1
size: few
D: NA
CDR3: CSAAPRGRLPHEQYF
DNA: TGCAGTGCGGCCCCCCGCGGAAGGCTACCTCACGAGCAGTACTTC

J: TRBJ2-1
V: TRBV6-1
size: few
D: NA
CDR3: CASSPPTGVNEQFF
DNA: TGTGCCAGCAGTCCACCGACGGGAGTCAATGAGCAGTTCTTC

J: TRBJ2-5
V: TRBV18
size: NA
D: NA
CDR3: CASSPLVRGGETQYF
DNA: TGTGCCAGCTCACCACTCGTCAGGGGCGGGGAGACCCAGTACTTC

J: TRBJ2-2
V: TRBV21-1
size: NA
D: NA
CDR3: CASSKKGGNTGELFF
DNA: TGTGCCAGCAGCAAAAAGGGAGGGAACACCGGGGAGCTGTTTTTT

J: TRBJ2-3
V: TRBV12-3/TRBV12-4
size: NA
D: NA
CDR3: CASSLRVGTDTQYF
DNA: TGTGCCAGCAGTTTACGAGTCGGTACAGATACGCAGTATTTT

J: TRBJ2-1
V: TRBV10-3
size: NA
D: NA
CDR3: CAFGQYNEQFF
DNA: TGTGCTTTCGGACAGTACAATGAGCAGTTCTTC

J: TRBJ2-1
V: TRBV11-3
size: NA
D: NA
CDR3: CASSRAKISSYNEQFF
DNA: TGTGCCAGCAGCCGAGCCAAGATAAGCTCCTACAATGAGCAGTTCTTC

J: TRBJ1-1
V: TRBV29-1
size: NA
D: NA
CDR3: CSVKPGGGPTEAFF
DNA: TGCAGCGTCAAACCCGGGGGGGGGCCCACTGAAGCTTTCTTT

J: TRBJ2-7
V: TRBV5-1
size: NA
D: NA
CDR3: CASSFSGHLPSYEQYF
DNA: TGCGCCAGCAGCTTTTCGGGACACCTTCCCTCCTACGAGCAGTACTTC

J: TRBJ2-7
V: TRBV7-9
size: NA
D: NA
CDR3: CASSHARMPYEQYF
DNA: TGTGCCAGCAGCCATGCCCGGATGCCCTACGAGCAGTACTTC

J: TRBJ2-1
V: TRBV10-3
size: NA
D: NA
CDR3: CAIRDPRGNEQFF
DNA: TGTGCCATCAGGGACCCGCGTGGGAATGAGCAGTTCTTC

J: TRBJ1-5
V: TRBV3-1
size: NA
D: NA
CDR3: CASSQDSSLNQPQHF
DNA: TGTGCCAGCAGCCAAGATTCGAGTCTGAATCAGCCCCAGCATTTT

J: TRBJ2-1
V: TRBV9
size: few
D: TRBD2
CDR3: CASSGGGSGRGDDEQFF
DNA: TGTGCCAGCAGCGGAGGGGGTAGCGGGAGGGGGGACGATGAGCAGTTCTTC

J: TRBJ2-7
V: TRBV5-1
size: NA
D: TRBD1
CDR3: CASSTKPGQGGYEQYF
DNA: TGCGCCAGCAGCACTAAACCGGGACAGGGGGGTTACGAGCAGTACTTC

J: TRBJ2-7
V: TRBV20-1
size: NA
D: NA
CDR3: CSARGGREISYEQYF
DNA: TGCAGTGCTAGGGGGGGGCGGGAGATCTCCTACGAGCAGTACTTC